A selection of T cell receptor beta chains follows, all from one sample in a study of PD-1 blockade in classical Hodgkin lymphoma. TCRdb's copy holds only in-frame clones and misses some; the assay was immunoSEQ multiplex PCR. Of about 15,000 clones in the sample, 65% to 85% are singletons; the top ten hold 30% to 45%. The sequencing here drew on peripheral blood mononuclear cells (PBMCs), taken before the second cycle of nivolumab. Receptors originate from a human donor with classical Hodgkin lymphoma. The CDR3 runs from the conserved cysteine through the conserved F or W. The D gene is left open where the match is weak. Rows may omit the clone size; those that give it use once, few, many or a size class.

d_gene,j_gene,len,v_gene,abundance,CDR3aa,CDR3nt
.,TRBJ2-1,14,TRBV18,.,CASSPLREPNEQFF,TGTGCCAGCTCACCATTGAGGGAGCCTAATGAGCAGTTCTTC
TRBD1,TRBJ2-7,12,TRBV6-1,.,CASNRQGGKQYF,TGTGCCAGCAATCGACAGGGTGGGAAGCAGTACTTC
TRBD2,TRBJ2-7,13,TRBV30,.,CAWSTSGNYEQYF,TGTGCCTGGAGTACTAGCGGGAACTATGAGCAGTACTTC
TRBD2,TRBJ2-1,17,TRBV5-1,.,CASSYLGTSGIYNEQFF,TGCGCCAGCAGCTATCTCGGGACTAGCGGGATCTACAATGAGCAGTTCTTC
.,TRBJ2-7,14,TRBV6-6,.,CASSYGGSDYEQYF,TGTGCCAGCAGTTACGGGGGCAGTGACTACGAGCAGTACTTC
.,TRBJ1-5,15,TRBV11-2,once,CASSLGRGGARPQHF,TGTGCCAGCAGCCTGGGGCGGGGGGGGGCGCGTCCCCAGCATTTT
.,TRBJ1-1,14,TRBV5-4,.,CASSLAGINTEAFF,TGTGCCAGCAGCTTGGCTGGGATTAACACTGAAGCTTTCTTT
.,TRBJ1-2,18,TRBV2,hyperexpanded,CASKEPGTPLKGFEGYTF,TGTGCCAGCAAGGAACCCGGGACTCCCCTGAAAGGATTCGAGGGCTACACCTTC
.,TRBJ2-7,14,TRBV7-9,once,CASSLAGQGYEQYF,TGTGCCAGCAGCTTAGCGGGGCAGGGCTACGAGCAGTACTTC
.,TRBJ1-5,20,TRBV23-1,.,CASSQSRAEAKVVGDQPQHF,TGCGCCAGCAGTCAATCACGTGCCGAGGCCAAGGTCGTCGGGGATCAGCCCCAGCATTTT
.,TRBJ1-1,15,TRBV7-9,medium-sized,CASSLNSRGNTEAFF,TGTGCCAGCAGCCTCAATTCGAGGGGGAACACTGAAGCTTTCTTT
TRBD1,TRBJ1-2,13,TRBV28,.,CATRTGGFYGYTF,TGTGCCACCAGGACAGGGGGGTTCTATGGCTACACCTTC
.,TRBJ1-5,14,TRBV7-2,.,CASSLDRGNQPQHF,TGTGCCAGCAGCTTAGACAGGGGCAATCAGCCCCAGCATTTT
TRBD1,TRBJ2-7,15,TRBV7-2,.,CASSLGTGPSYEQYF,TGTGCCAGCAGCCTCGGGACAGGGCCCTCCTACGAGCAGTACTTC
.,TRBJ1-6,15,TRBV7-3,.,CASSLSSTGSSPLHF,TGTGCCAGCAGCCTGTCCTCAACAGGGAGTTCACCCCTCCACTTT
.,TRBJ1-6,13,TRBV7-9,.,CASSFQGGSPLHF,TGTGCCAGCAGCTTTCAGGGAGGTTCACCCCTCCACTTT
TRBD2,TRBJ2-7,15,TRBV19,.,CASQGRSSGYYEQYF,TGTGCCAGCCAGGGCCGGTCTAGCGGGTACTACGAGCAGTACTTC
TRBD2,TRBJ2-7,14,TRBV5-4,.,CASSRRGGRHEQYF,TGTGCCAGCAGCAGGCGGGGGGGCCGCCACGAGCAGTACTTC
TRBD2,TRBJ2-7,11,TRBV19,.,CASTMGGKQYF,TGTGCCAGTACCATGGGGGGGAAGCAGTACTTC
.,TRBJ2-7,14,TRBV6-1,once,CASSGGPDSYEQYF,TGTGCCAGCAGTGGAGGGCCTGACTCCTACGAGCAGTACTTC
.,TRBJ1-2,12,TRBV30,.,CAWRGQGDGYTF,TGTGCCTGGAGAGGGCAGGGAGATGGCTACACCTTC
.,TRBJ1-5,14,TRBV27,.,CASSPLGSNQPQHF,TGTGCCAGCAGTCCCCTGGGGAGCAATCAGCCCCAGCATTTT
TRBD1,TRBJ1-3,16,TRBV19,.,CASSITFGTVRNTIYF,TGTGCCAGTAGTATAACCTTCGGGACAGTAAGAAACACCATATATTTT
.,TRBJ1-1,12,TRBV29-1,.,CSVTQGVTEAFF,TGCAGCGTTACACAGGGAGTAACTGAAGCTTTCTTT
.,TRBJ2-2,13,TRBV6-1,once,CASSVGGTGELFF,TGTGCCAGCAGTGTTGGGGGCACCGGGGAGCTGTTTTTT
.,TRBJ2-7,16,TRBV6-1,.,CASSEAQGHGAYEQYF,TGTGCCAGCAGTGAAGCTCAGGGACACGGGGCCTACGAGCAGTACTTC
TRBD2,TRBJ2-2,14,TRBV10-3,.,CASLADGVTGELFF,TGTGCCAGCCTAGCGGACGGGGTCACCGGGGAGCTGTTTTTT
.,TRBJ1-6,15,TRBV5-4,.,CASSSSGHLGSPLHF,TGTGCCAGCAGCTCTTCAGGGCACCTCGGCTCACCCCTCCACTTT
.,TRBJ2-7,11,TRBV5-1,.,CASSLDRTQYF,TGCGCCAGCAGTTTGGACAGAACGCAGTACTTC
TRBD1,TRBJ1-5,15,TRBV4-1,.,CASSNRQGPNQPQHF,TGCGCCAGCAGCAACAGACAGGGCCCCAATCAGCCCCAGCATTTT
.,TRBJ2-2,16,TRBV18,.,CASSPGQGKVTGELFF,TGTGCCAGCTCACCGGGGCAGGGGAAGGTGACCGGGGAGCTGTTTTTT
TRBD2,TRBJ2-5,18,TRBV5-1,.,CASSYLGLAGGPGETQYF,TGCGCCAGCAGCTACTTGGGACTAGCGGGAGGGCCGGGGGAGACCCAGTACTTC
.,TRBJ1-1,14,TRBV9,.,CASSVTGPDTEAFF,TGTGCCAGCAGCGTTACAGGGCCGGACACTGAAGCTTTCTTT